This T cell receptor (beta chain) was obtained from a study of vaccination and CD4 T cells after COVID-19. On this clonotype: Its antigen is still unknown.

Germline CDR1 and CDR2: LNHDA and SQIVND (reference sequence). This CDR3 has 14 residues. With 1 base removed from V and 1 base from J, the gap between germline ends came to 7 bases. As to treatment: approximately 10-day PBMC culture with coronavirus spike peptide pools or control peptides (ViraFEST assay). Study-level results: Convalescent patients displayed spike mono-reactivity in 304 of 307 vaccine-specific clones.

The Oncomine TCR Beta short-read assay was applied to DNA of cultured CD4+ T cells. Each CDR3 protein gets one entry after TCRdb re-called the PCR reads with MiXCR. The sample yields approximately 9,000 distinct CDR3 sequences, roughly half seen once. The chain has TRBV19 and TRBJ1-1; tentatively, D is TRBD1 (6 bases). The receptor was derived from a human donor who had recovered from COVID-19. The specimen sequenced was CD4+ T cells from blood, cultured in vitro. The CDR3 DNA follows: TGTGCCAGTAGTATAGGGGGGCAGAACACTGAAGCTTTCTTT. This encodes CASSIGGQNTEAFF.